The clone carrying this T cell receptor (beta chain) appeared a single time. Reverse transcription of 0.5 to 1 ug RNA was carried out with random hexamers. Amplification of TCR beta CDR3 was carried out by immunoSEQ multiplex PCR, which covered 54 Vbeta and 13 Jbeta segments. TCRdb used MiXCR to reprocess the immunoSEQ multiplex PCR reads, holding one entry per CDR3 protein. The table shows around 150,000 distinct CDR3 sequences, with about 95% occurring only once. This sample is part of a study of CD8 T cells in Susac syndrome. On the study more broadly: Patients with Susac syndrome, at blood draw, were therapy-naive, on corticosteroids, or on intravenous immunoglobulin alone.

The germline V gene has CDR1 SGHRS and CDR2 YFSETQ. With V trimmed by 0 bases and J by 7 bases, 5 bases remained unmatched. The CDR3 totals 16 residues. The recently defined diagnostic criteria for definite or probable disease were met by the Susac syndrome patients. Negative isolation was used for CD8+ and CD4+ T cells, and FACS enrichment was applied to TEMRA cells. The sequenced sample consisted of CD4+ T cells from PBMCs. This receptor was obtained from a human donor with Susac syndrome. The chain recombines TRBV5-1 with TRBJ2-1; 12 bases are a match to TRBD2. DNA of the CDR3: TGCGCCAGCAGCTTGGAAGGACTAGCGGGAATAAATGAGCAGTTCTTC. Its protein is CASSLEGLAGINEQFF. Looking up the rest from reference TRBV5-1 and TRBJ2-1 gives the full variable domain: KAGVTQTPRYLIKTRGQQVTLSCSPISGHRSVSWYQQTPGQGLQFLFEYFSETQRNKGNFPGRFSGRQFSNSRSEMNVSTLELGDSALYLCASSLEGLAGINEQFFGPGTRLTVL.